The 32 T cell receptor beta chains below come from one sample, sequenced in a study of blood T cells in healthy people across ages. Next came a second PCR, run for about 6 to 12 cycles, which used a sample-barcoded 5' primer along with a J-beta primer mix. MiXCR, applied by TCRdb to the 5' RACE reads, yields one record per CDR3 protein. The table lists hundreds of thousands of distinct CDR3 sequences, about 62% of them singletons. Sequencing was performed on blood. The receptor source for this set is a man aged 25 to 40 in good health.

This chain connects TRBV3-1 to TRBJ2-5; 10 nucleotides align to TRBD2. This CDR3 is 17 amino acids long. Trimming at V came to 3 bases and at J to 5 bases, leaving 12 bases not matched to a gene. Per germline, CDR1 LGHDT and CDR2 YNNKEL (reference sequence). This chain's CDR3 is CASSQAKRGGSRETQYF. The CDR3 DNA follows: TGTGCCAGCAGCCAGGCTAAGCGGGGGGGCTCCAGGGAGACCCAGTACTTC.

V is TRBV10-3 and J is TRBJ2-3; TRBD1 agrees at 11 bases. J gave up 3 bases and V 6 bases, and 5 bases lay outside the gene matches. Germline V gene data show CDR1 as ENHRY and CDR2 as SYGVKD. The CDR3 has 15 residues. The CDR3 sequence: CAIRVDRGLTDTQYF. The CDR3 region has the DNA TGTGCCATCAGGGTGGACAGGGGGCTGACAGATACGCAGTATTTT.

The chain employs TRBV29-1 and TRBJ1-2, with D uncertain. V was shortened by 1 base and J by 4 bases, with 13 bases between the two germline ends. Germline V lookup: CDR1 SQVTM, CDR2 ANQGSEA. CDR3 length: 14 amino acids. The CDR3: CSVEVSAEGYGYTF. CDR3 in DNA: TGCAGCGTTGAAGTTTCAGCGGAAGGCTATGGCTACACCTTC.

This CDR3 reads CAWSAGLYSNQPQHF. In DNA form, the CDR3 reads TGTGCCTGGAGCGCGGGACTCTATAGCAATCAGCCCCAGCATTTT. The chain has TRBV30 and TRBJ1-5, with D possibly matching TRBD1 (5 bases). Per the germline V gene, CDR1 is GTSNPN and CDR2 is SVGIG (reference sequence). The V end was cut by 3 bases, the J end by 0 bases, with 12 bases between. CDR3 length: 15 residues.

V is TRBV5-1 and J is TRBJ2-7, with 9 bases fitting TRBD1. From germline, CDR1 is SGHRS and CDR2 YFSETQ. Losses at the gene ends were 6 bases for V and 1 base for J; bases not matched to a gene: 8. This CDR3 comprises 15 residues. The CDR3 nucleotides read TGCGCCAGCAATCCCCTGGGACAGGGTTCCTACGAGCAGTACTTC. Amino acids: CASNPLGQGSYEQYF.

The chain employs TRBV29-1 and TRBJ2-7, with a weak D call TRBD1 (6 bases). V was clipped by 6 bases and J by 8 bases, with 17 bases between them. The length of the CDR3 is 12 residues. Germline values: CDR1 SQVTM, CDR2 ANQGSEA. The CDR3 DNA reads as TGCAGCGTCAGGGGTCCCGAGGGGAAGCAGTACTTC. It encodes CSVRGPEGKQYF.

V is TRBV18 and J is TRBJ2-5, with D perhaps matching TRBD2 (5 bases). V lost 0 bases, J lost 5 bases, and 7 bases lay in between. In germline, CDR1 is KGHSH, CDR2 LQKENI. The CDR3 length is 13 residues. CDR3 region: CASSPPSGETQYF. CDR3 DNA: TGTGCCAGCTCACCACCCTCGGGGGAGACCCAGTACTTC.

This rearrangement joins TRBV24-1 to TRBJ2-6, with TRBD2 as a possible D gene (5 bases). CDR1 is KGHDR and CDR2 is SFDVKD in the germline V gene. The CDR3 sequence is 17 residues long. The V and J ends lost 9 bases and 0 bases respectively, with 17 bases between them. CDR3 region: CATQPTTGSSGANVLTF. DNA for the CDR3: TGTGCCACCCAACCGACTACGGGAAGCTCTGGGGCCAACGTCCTGACTTTC.

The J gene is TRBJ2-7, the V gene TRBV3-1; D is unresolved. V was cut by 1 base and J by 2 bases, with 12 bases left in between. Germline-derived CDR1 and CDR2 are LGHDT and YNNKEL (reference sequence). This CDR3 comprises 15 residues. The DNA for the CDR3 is TGTGCCAGCAGCCAAGCCCTCGGCCAAACCTACGAGCAGTACTTC. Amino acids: CASSQALGQTYEQYF.

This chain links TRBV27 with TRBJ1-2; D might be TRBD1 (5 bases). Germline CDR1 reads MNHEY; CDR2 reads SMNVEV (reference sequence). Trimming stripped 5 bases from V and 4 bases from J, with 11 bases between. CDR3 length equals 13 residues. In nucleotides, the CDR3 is TGTGCCAGCAGTCCGGGACGGCTCTATGGCTACACCTTC. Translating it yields CASSPGRLYGYTF.

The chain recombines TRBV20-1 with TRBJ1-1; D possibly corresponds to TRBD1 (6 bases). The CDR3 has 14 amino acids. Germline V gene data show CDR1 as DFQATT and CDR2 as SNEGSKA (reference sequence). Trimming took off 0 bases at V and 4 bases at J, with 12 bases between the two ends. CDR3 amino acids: CSAREGGSRTEAFF. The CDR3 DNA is TGCAGTGCTAGAGAGGGGGGCTCTCGCACTGAAGCTTTCTTT.

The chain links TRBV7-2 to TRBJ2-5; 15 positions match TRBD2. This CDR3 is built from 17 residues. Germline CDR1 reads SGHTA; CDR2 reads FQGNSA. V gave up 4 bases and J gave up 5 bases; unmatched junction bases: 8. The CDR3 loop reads CASSWTSGGAGDETQYF. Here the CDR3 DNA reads TGTGCCAGCAGCTGGACTAGCGGGGGGGCCGGAGACGAGACCCAGTACTTC.

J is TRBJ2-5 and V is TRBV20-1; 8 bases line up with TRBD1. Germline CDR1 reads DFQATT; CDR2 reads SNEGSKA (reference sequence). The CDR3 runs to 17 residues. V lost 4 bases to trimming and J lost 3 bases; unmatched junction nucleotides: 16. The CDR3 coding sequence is TGCAGTGCTACGAACCGGGACAGGAGCCGAGCAAAAGAGACCCAGTACTTC. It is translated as CSATNRDRSRAKETQYF.

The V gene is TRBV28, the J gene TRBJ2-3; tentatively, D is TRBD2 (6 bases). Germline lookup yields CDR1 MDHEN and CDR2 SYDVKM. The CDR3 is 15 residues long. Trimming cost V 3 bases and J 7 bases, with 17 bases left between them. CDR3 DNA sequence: TGTGCCAGCAGTTTCCGGGACTCCAAATCACATACGCAGTATTTT. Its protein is CASSFRDSKSHTQYF.

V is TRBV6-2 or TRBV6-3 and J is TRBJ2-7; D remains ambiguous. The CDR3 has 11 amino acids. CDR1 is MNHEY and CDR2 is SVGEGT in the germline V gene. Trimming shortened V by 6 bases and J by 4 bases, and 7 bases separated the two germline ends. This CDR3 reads CASRESYEQYF. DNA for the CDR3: TGTGCCAGCAGGGAAAGTTACGAGCAGTACTTC.

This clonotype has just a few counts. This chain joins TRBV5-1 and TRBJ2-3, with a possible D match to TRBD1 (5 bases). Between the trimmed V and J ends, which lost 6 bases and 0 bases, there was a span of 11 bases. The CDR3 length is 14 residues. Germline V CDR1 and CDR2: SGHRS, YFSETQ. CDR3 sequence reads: CASIRDRSTDTQYF. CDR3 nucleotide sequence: TGCGCCAGCATTCGAGACAGAAGCACAGATACGCAGTATTTT. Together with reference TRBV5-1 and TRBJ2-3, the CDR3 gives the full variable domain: KAGVTQTPRYLIKTRGQQVTLSCSPISGHRSVSWYQQTPGQGLQFLFEYFSETQRNKGNFPGRFSGRQFSNSRSEMNVSTLELGDSALYLCASIRDRSTDTQYFGPGTRLTVL.

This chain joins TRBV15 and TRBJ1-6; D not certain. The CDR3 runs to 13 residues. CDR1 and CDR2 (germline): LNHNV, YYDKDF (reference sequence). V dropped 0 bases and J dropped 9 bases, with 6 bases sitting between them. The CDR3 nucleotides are TGTGCCACCAGCAGAGATCCCCCTTCACCCCTCCACTTT. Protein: CATSRDPPSPLHF. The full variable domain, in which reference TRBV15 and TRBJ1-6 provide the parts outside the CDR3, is DAMVIQNPRYQVTQFGKPVTLSCSQTLNHNVMYWYQQKSSQAPKLLFHYYDKDFNNEADTPDNFQSRRPNTSFCFLDIRSPGLGDTAMYLCATSRDPPSPLHFGNGTRLTVT.

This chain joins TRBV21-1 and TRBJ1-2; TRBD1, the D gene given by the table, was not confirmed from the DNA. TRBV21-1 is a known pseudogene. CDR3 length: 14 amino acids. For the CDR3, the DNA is TGTGCCAGGAGCAAAGTTCGGGACAGGGATGGCTACACCTTC. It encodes CARSKVRDRDGYTF.

The CDR3 here is CASSPTTGAFSYEQYF. In DNA form, the CDR3 reads TGTGCCAGCTCACCGACCACAGGGGCCTTCTCCTACGAGCAGTACTTC. The chain links TRBV18 to TRBJ2-7, with TRBD1 matching 7 bases. Trimming took 3 bases from V and 0 from J; bases not matched to a gene: 8. Germline CDR1 KGHSH, CDR2 LQKENI. There are 16 residues in the CDR3.

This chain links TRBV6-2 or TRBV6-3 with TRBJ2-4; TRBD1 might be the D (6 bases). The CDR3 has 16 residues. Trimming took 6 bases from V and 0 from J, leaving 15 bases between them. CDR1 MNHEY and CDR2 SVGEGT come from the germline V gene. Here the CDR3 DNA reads TGTGCCAGCAGGGGTGGCAGGGGAGAAGCCAAAAACATTCAGTACTTC. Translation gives CASRGGRGEAKNIQYF.

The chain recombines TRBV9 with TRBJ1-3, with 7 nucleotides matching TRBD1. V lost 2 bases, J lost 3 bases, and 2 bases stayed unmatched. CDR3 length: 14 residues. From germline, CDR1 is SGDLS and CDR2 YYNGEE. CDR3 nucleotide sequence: TGTGCCAGCAGCGTCGGACAGGATGGAAACACCATATATTTT. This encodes CASSVGQDGNTIYF.

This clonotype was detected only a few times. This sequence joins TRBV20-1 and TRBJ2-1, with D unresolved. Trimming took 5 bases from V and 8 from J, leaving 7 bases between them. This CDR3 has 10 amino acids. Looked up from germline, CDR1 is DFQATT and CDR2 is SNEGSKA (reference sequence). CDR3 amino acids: CSASVYEQFF. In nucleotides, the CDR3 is TGCAGTGCTTCCGTATATGAGCAGTTCTTC.

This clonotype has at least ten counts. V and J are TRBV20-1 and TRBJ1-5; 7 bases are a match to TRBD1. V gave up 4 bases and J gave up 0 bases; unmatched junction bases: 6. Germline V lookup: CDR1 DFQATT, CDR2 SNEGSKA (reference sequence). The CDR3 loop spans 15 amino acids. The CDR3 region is CSAKAGGYSNQPQHF. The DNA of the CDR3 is TGCAGTGCTAAGGCAGGGGGTTATAGCAATCAGCCCCAGCATTTT.

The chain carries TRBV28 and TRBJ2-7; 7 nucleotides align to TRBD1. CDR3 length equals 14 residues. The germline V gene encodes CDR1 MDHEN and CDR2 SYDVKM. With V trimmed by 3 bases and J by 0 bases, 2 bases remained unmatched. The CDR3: CASSFHRGSYEQYF. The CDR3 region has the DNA TGTGCCAGCAGTTTTCACAGGGGCTCCTACGAGCAGTACTTC.

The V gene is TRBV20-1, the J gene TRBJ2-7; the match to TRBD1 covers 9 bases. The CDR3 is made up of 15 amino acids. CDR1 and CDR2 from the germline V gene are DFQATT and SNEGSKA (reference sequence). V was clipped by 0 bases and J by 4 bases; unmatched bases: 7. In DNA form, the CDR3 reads TGCAGTGCTAGAGAAGGTACAGGGGGCTGGTACGAGCAGTACTTC. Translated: CSAREGTGGWYEQYF.

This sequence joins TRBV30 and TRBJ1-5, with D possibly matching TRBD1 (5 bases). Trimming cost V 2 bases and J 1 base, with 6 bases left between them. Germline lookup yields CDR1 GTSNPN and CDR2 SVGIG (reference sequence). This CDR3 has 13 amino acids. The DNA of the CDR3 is TGTGCCTGGAGTTCAGGGAGCAATCAGCCCCAGCATTTT. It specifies CAWSSGSNQPQHF.

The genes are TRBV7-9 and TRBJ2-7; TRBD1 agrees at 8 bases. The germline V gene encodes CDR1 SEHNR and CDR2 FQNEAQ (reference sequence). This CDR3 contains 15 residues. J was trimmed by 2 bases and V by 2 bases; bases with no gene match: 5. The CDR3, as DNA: TGTGCCAGCAGCTTACTGACGACAGGGGCCTACGAGCAGTACTTC. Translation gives CASSLLTTGAYEQYF.

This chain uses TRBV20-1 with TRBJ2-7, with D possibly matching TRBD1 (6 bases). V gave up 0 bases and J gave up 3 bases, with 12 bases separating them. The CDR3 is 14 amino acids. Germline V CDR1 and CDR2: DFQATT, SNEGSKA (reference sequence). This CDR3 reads CSARDIGTFYEQYF. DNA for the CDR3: TGCAGTGCTAGAGATATTGGGACATTCTACGAGCAGTACTTC.

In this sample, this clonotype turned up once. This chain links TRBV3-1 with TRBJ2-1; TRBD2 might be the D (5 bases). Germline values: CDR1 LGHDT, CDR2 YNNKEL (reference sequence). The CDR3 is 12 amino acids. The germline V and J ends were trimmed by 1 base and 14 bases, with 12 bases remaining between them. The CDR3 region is CASSQGALREFF. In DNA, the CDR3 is TGTGCCAGCAGCCAAGGGGCCCTGAGGGAGTTCTTC.

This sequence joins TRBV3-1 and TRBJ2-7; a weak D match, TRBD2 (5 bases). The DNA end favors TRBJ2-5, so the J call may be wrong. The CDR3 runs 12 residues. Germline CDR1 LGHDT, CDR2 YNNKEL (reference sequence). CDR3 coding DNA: TGTGCCAGCAGCCATAAGAGCGGGACCCAGTACTTC. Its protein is CASSHKSGTQYF.

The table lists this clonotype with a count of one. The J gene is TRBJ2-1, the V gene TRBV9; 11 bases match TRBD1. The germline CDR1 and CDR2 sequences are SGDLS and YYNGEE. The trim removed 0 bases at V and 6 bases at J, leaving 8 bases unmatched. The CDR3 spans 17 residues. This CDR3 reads CASSVATGGQGGNEQFF. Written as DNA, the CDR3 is TGTGCCAGCAGCGTAGCTACCGGGGGACAGGGGGGCAATGAGCAGTTCTTC.

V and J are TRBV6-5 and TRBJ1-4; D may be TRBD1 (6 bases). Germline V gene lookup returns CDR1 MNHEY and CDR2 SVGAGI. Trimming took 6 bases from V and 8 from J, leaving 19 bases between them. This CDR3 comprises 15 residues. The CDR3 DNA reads TGTGCCAGCAGCCCCTGGCCAGGGGTGAGCGAAAAACTGTTTTTT. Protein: CASSPWPGVSEKLFF.